This entry features one TCR beta chain sequence. Its specificity is unknown. PCR employed 60 Vbeta and 13 Jbeta primers. In the original processing: There were about 80 million unique TCR beta chains by a later count, and approximately 11 million of them were shared. The repertoire was sequenced with immunoSEQ multiplex PCR; TCRdb's copy has only in-frame clones and lacks some. V and J calls and clone size follow that table, whereas D and trimming were derived from the DNA. The sample records 100,000 to 120,000 clones, just over 75% being singletons. V lost 1 base and J lost 5, with 10 bases in between. Germline values: CDR1 SGHRS, CDR2 YFSETQ. This CDR3 has 13 amino acids. This sample was taken from a study of cytomegalovirus exposure and HLA in healthy donors. Study-wide results and limits: In vitro data verified a few CMV-associated chains as specific for CMV antigens.

Sequencing was done on a sample of PBMCs. The sequence was obtained from a man between 25 and 39 years old in good health and CMV-seropositive. The chain has TRBV5-1 and TRBJ2-7; maybe TRBD1 (5 bases). The DNA of the CDR3 is TGCGCCAGCAGCTTGTCAGGGTCCCACGAGCAGTACTTC. Its translation: CASSLSGSHEQYF.